This TCR beta chain comes out of a study of cytomegalovirus exposure and HLA in healthy donors. Study background: The study placed around 80% of its roughly 410 genotyped donors in the Caucasian-associated ancestry cluster.

Of note for this clone: Its matching antigen is unknown.

CDR3 size: 15 residues. Germline-derived CDR1 and CDR2 are MGHRA and YSYEKL. V gave up 1 base and J gave up 4 bases, with 13 bases separating them. In the PCR, 60 Vbeta and 13 Jbeta primers were used. Profiled with immunoSEQ multiplex PCR; TCRdb holds only in-frame clones, not every one. The sample carries around 110,000 clones, over 70% recorded once. Notes on the study in general: As was reported, the HLA-A and HLA-B alleles of most subjects were accurately predicted from TCR beta sequences.

Unrecorded immune exposures were likely, despite nominal health at sampling. This chain links TRBV4-1 with TRBJ1-1; D is perhaps TRBD1 (6 bases). The TCR was taken from a young woman in good health and CMV-seronegative. Sequencing used PBMCs. The CDR3 DNA follows: TGCGCCAGCAGCCAAGGTGCGACAGGACTCACTGAAGCTTTCTTT. Amino acid sequence: CASSQGATGLTEAFF.